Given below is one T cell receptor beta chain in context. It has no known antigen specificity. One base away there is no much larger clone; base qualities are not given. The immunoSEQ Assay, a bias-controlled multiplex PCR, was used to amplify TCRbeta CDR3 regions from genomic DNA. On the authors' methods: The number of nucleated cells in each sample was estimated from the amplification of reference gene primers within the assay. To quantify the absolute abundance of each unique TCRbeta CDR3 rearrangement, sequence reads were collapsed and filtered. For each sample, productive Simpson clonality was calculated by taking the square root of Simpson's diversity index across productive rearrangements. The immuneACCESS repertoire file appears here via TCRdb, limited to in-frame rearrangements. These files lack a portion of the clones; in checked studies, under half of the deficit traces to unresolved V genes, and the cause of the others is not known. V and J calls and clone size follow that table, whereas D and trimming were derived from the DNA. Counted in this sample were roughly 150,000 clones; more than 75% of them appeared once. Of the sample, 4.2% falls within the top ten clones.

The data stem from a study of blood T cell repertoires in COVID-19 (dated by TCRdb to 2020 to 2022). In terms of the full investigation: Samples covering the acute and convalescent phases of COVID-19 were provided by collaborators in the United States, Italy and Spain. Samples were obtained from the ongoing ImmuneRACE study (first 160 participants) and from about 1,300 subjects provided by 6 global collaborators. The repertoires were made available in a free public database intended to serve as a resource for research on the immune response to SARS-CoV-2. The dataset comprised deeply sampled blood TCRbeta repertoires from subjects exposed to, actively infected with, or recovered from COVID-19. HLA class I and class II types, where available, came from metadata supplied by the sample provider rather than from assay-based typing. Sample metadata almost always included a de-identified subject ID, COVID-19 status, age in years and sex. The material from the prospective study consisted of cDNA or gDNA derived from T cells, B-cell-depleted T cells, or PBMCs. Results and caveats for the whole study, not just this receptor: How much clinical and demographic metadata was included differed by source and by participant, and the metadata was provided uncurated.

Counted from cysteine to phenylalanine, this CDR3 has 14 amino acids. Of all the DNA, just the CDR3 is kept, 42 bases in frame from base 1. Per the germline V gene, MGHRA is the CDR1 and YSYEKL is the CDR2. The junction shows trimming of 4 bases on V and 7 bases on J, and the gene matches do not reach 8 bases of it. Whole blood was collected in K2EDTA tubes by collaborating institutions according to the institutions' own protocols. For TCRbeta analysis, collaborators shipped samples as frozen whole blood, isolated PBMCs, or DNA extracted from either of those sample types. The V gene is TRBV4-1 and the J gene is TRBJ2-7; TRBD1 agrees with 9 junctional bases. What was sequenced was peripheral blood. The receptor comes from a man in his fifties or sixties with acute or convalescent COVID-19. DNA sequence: TGCGCCAGCAGCCGATCACAGGGGGCTAGTGAGCAGTACTTC. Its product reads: CASSRSQGASEQYF.